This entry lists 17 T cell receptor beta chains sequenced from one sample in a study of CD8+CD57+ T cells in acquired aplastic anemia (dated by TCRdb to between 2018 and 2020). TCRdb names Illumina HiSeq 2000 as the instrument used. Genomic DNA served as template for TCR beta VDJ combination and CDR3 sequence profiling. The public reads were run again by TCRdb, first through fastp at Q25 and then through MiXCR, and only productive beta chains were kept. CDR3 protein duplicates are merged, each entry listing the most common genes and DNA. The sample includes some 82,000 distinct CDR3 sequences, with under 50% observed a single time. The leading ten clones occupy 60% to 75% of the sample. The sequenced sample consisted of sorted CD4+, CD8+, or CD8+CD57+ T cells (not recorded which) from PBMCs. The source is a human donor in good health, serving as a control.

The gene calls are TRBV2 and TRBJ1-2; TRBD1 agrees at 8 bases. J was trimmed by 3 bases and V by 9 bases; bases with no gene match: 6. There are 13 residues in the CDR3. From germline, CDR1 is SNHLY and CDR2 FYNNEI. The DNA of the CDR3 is TGTGCCAGTCGACAGGGGTCGGACTATGGCTACACCTTC. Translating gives CASRQGSDYGYTF.

In DNA form, the CDR3 reads TGTGCCTGGAGTGTGGGGACAGGGGGTTTATACGAGCAGTACTTC. Protein sequence: CAWSVGTGGLYEQYF. This chain joins TRBV30 and TRBJ2-7; 11 bases line up with TRBD1. V lost 0 bases to trimming and J lost 4 bases; unmatched junction nucleotides: 5. The CDR3 is 15 residues long. Germline V gene data show CDR1 as GTSNPN and CDR2 as SVGIG (reference sequence).

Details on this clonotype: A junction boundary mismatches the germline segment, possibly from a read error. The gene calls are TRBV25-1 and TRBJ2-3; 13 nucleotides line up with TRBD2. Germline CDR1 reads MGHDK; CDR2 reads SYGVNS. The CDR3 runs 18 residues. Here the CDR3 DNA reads TGTGCCAGCAGCATCCTACTAGCGGGAGGGCCGGGGACAGACACGCAGTATTTT. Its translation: CASSILLAGGPGTDTQYF.

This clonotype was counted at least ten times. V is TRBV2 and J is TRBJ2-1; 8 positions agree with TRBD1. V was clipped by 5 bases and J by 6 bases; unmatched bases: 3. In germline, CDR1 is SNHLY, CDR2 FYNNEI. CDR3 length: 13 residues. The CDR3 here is CASSPQGANEQFF. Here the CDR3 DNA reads TGTGCCAGCAGTCCCCAGGGGGCCAATGAGCAGTTCTTC.

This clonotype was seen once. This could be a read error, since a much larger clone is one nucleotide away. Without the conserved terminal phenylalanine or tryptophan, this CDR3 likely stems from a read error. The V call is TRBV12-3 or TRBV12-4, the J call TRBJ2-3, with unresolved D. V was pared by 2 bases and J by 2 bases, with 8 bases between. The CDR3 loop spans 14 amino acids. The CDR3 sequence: CASSLRSSTDTQYS. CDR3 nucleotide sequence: TGTGCCAGCAGTTTACGGAGCTCCACAGATACGCAGTATTCT.

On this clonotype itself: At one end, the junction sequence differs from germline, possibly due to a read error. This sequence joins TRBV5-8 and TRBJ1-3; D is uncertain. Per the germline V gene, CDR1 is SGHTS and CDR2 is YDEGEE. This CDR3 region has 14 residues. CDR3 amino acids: CAGSLVAFSNTIYF. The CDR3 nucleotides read TGTGCCGGCAGCTTGGTGGCCTTTTCAAACACCATATATTTT.

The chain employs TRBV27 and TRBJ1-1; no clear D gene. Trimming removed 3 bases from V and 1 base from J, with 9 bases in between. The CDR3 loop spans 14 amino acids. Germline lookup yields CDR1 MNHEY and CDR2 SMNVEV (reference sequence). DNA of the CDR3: TGTGCCAGCAGTTTGATAGGGTCGAACACTGAAGCTTTCTTT. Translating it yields CASSLIGSNTEAFF.

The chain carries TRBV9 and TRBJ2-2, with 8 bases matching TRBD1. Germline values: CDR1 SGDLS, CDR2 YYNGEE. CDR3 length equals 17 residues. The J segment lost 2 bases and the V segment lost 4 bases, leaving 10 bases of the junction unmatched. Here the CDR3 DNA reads TGTGCCAGCAGCTCACCTCGGGACAGGCCCAACACCGGGGAGCTGTTTTTT. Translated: CASSSPRDRPNTGELFF.

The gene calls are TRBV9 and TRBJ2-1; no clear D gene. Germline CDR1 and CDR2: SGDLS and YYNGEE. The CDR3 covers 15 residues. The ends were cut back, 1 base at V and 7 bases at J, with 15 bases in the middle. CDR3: CASSVFVGLGNEQFF. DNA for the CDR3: TGTGCCAGCAGCGTATTCGTGGGGTTGGGGAATGAGCAGTTCTTC.

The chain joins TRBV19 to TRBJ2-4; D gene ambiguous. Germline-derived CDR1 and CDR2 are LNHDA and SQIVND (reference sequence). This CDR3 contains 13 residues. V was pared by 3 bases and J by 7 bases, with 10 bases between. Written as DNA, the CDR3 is TGTGCCAGTAGTATCTCCGAATGGAACATTCAGTACTTC. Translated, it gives CASSISEWNIQYF. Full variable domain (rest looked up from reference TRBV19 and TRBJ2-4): DGGITQSPKYLFRKEGQNVTLSCEQNLNHDAMYWYRQDPGQGLRLIYYSQIVNDFQKGDIAEGYSVSREKKESFPLTVTSAQKNPTAFYLCASSISEWNIQYFGAGTRLSVL.

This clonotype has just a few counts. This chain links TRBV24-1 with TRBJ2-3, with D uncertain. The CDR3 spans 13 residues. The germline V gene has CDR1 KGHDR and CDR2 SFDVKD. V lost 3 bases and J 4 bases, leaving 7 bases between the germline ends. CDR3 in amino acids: CATSDNTPDTQYF. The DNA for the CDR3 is TGTGCCACCAGTGATAACACACCAGATACGCAGTATTTT.

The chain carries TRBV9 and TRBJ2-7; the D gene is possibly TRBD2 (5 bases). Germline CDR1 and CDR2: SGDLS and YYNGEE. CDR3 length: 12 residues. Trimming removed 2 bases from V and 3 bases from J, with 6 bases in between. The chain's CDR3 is CASSVSGYEQYF. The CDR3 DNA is TGTGCCAGCAGCGTCAGCGGCTACGAGCAGTACTTC.

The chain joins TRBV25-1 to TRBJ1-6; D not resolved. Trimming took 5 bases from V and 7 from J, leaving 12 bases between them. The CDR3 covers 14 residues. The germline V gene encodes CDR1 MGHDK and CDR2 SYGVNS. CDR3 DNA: TGTGCCAGCAGTATGAATGAATGGAATTCACCCCTCCACTTT. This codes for CASSMNEWNSPLHF. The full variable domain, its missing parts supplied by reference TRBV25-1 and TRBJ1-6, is EADIYQTPRYLVIGTGKKITLECSQTMGHDKMYWYQQDPGMELHLIHYSYGVNSTEKGDLSSESTVSRIRTEHFPLTLESARPSHTSQYLCASSMNEWNSPLHFGNGTRLTVT.

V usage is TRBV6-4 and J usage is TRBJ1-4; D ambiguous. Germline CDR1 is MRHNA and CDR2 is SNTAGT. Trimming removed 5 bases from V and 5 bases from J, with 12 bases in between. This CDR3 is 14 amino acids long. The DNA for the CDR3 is TGTGCCAGCAGTTTACTGCAGAACAATGAAAAACTGTTTTTT. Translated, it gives CASSLLQNNEKLFF.

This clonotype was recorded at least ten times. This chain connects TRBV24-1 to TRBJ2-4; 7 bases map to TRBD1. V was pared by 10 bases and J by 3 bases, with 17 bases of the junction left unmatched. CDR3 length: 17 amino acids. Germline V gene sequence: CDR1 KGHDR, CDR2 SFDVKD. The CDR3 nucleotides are TGTGCCACAAAAAGAGAAGATGGGGACAGCAACAAAAACATTCAGTACTTC. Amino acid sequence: CATKREDGDSNKNIQYF.

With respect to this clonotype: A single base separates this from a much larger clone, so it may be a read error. CDR3 sequence reads: CAGSYGLAGVGDTQYF. The DNA of the CDR3 is TGTGCCGGCAGCTACGGACTAGCGGGAGTGGGAGATACGCAGTATTTT. The rearrangement joins TRBV5-4 to TRBJ2-3, with 13 bases aligning to TRBD2. CDR3 length: 16 residues. Germline lookup yields CDR1 SGHNT and CDR2 YYREEE (reference sequence).

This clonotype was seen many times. The CDR3 sequence is CASSHAGGYEQYF. CDR3 in DNA: TGCGCCAGCAGCCATGCTGGAGGGTACGAGCAGTACTTC. The J gene is TRBJ2-7, the V gene TRBV4-1; maybe TRBD2 (6 bases). The CDR3 is 13 residues long. CDR1 is MGHRA, CDR2 YSYEKL, per germline. V was clipped by 3 bases and J by 4 bases, with 10 bases between them.